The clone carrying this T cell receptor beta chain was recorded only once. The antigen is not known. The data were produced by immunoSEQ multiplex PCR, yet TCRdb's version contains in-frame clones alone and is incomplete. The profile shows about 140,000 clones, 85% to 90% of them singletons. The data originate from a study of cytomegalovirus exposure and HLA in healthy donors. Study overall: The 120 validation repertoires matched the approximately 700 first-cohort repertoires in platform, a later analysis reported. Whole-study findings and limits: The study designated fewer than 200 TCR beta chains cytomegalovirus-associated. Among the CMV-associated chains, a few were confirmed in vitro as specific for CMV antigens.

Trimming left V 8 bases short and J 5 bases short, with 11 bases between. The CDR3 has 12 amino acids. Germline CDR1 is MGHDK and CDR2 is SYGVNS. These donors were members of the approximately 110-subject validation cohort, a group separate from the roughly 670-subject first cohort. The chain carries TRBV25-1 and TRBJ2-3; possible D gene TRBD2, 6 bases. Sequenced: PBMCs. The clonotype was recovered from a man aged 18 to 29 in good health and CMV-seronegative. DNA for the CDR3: TGTGCCAGCTCTAGCGAGGGAGATACGCAGTATTTT. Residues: CASSSEGDTQYF.